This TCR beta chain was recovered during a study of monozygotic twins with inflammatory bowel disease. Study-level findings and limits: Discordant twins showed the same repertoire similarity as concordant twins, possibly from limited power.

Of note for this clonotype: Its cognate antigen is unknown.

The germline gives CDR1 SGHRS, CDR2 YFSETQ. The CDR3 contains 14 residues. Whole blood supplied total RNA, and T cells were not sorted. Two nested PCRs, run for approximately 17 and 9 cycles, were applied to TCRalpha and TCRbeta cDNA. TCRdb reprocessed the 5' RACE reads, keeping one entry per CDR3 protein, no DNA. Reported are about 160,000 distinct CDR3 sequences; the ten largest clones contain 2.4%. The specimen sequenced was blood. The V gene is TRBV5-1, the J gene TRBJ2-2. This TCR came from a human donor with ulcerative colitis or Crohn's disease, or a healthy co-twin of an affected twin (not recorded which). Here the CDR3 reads CATSSNVGTGELFF.